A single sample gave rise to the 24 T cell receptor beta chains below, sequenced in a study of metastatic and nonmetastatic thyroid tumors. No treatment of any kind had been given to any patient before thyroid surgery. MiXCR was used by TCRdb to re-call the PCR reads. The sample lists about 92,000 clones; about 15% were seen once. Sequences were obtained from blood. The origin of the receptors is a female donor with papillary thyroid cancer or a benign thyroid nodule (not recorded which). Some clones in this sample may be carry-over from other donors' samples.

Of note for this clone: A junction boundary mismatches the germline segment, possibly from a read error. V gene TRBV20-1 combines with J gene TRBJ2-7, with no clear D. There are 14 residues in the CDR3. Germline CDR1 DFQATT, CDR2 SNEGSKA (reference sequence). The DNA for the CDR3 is TGCAGTGCTAGTTATGAGGAACTACTCTACGAGCGGTACTTC. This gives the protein CSASYEELLYERYF.

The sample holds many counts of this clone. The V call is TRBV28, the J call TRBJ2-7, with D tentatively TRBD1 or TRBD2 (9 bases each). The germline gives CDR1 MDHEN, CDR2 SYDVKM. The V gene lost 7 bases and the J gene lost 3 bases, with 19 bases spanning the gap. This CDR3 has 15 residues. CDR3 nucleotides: TGTGCCAGCAACCTAGCGGGACAGGGAGACTACGAGCAGTACTTC. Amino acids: CASNLAGQGDYEQYF.

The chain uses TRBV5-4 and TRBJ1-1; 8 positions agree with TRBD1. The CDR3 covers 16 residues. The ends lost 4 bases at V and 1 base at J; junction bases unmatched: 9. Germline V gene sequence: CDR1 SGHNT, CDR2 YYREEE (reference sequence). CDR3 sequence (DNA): TGTGCCAGCAGCCCAGGACAGGGCCGGAGGAACACTGAAGCTTTCTTT. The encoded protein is CASSPGQGRRNTEAFF.

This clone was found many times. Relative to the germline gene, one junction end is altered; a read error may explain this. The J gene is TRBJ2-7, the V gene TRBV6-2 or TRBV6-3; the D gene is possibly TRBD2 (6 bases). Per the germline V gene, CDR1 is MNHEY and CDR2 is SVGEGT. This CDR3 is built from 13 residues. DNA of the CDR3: TGTGCCAGCAGCATGAACTCATGGGGGGATTGGGACTTC. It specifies CASSMNSWGDWDF.

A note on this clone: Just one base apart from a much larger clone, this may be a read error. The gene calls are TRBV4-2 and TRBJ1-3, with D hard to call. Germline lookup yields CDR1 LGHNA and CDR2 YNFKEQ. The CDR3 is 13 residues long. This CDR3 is CASSQVGGNTTYF. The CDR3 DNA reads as TGTGCCAGCAGCCAAGTAGGAGGAAACACCACATATTTT.

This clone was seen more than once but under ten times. The CDR3 loop reads CASSYSSCYPLHF. The CDR3 nucleotides read TGTGCCAGCAGTTACTCGTCGTGTTACCCCCTCCACTTT. The genes are TRBV6-2 or TRBV6-3 and TRBJ1-6; D call uncertain. V was shortened by 0 bases and J by 13 bases, with 10 bases between the two germline ends. The CDR3 extends over 13 amino acids. The germline V gene has CDR1 MNHEY and CDR2 SVGEGT.

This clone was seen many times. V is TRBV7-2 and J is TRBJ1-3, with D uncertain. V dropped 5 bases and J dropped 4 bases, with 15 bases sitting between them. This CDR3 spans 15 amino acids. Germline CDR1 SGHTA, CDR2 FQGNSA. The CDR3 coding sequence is TGTGCCAGCAGCCGGGAGGGAATAGGAGGAAACACCATATATTTT. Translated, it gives CASSREGIGGNTIYF.

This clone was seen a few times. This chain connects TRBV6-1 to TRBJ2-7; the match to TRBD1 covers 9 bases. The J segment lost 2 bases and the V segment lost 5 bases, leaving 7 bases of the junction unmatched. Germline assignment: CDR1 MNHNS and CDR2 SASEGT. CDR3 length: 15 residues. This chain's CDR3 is CASSTNRGPPYEQYF. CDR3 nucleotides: TGTGCCAGCAGTACAAACAGGGGGCCGCCCTACGAGCAGTACTTC.

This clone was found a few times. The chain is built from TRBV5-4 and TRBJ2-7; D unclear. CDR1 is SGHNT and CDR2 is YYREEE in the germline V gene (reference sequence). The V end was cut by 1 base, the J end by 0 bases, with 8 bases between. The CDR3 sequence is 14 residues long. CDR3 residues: CASSLIGPSYEQYF. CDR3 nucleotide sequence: TGTGCCAGCAGCTTGATCGGGCCCTCCTACGAGCAGTACTTC.

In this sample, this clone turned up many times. Written as DNA, the CDR3 is TGCGCCAGCAGCTTGAGGTCTGGCGGGGGGGCCTCTGGGGCCAACGTCCTGACTTTC. This encodes CASSLRSGGGASGANVLTF. This chain joins TRBV5-1 and TRBJ2-6; 9 nucleotides agree with TRBD2. CDR3 length: 19 amino acids. CDR1 is SGHRS, CDR2 YFSETQ, per germline. V lost 1 base and J lost 0; bases outside the gene matches: 8.

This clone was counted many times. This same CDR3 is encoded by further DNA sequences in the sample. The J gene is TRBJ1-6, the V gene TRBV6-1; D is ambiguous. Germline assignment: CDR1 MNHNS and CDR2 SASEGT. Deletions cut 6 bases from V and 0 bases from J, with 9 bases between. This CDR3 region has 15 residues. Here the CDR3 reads CASRLRSSYNSPLHF. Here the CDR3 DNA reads TGTGCCAGCAGGCTCAGGAGCTCCTATAATTCACCCCTCCACTTT.

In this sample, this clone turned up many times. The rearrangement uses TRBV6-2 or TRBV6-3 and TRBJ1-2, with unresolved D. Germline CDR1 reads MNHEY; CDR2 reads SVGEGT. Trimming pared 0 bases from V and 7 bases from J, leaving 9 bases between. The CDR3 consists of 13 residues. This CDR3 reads CASSYSATGGYTF. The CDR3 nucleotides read TGTGCCAGCAGTTACTCCGCAACCGGTGGCTACACCTTC.

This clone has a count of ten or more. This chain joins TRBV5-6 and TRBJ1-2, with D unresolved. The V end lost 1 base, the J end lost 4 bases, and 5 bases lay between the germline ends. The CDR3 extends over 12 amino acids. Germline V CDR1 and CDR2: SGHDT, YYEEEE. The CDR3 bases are TGTGCCAGCAGCTTGTGGGGCTATGGCTACACCTTC. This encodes CASSLWGYGYTF.

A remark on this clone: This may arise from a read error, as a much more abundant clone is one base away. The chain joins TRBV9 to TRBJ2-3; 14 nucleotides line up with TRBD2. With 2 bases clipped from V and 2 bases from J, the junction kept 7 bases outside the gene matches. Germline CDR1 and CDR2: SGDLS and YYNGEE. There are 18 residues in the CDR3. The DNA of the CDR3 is TGTGCCAGCAGCGTCCGACTAGCGGGGGGGCTAAACACAGATACGCAGTATTTT. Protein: CASSVRLAGGLNTDTQYF.

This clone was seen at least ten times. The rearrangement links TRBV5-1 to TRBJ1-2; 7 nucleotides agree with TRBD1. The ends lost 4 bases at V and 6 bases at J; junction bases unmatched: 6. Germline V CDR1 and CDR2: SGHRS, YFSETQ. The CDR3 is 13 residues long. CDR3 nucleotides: TGCGCCAGCAGCCTACAGGGGAACGATGGCTACACCTTC. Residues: CASSLQGNDGYTF.

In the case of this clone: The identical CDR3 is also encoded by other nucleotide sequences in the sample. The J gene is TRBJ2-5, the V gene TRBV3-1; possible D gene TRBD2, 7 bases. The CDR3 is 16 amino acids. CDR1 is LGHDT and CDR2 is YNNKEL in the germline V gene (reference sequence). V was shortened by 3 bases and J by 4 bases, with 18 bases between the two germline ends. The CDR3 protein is CASSQTGAGAGETQYF. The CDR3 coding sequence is TGTGCCAGCAGCCAGACTGGTGCGGGGGCGGGAGAGACCCAGTACTTC.

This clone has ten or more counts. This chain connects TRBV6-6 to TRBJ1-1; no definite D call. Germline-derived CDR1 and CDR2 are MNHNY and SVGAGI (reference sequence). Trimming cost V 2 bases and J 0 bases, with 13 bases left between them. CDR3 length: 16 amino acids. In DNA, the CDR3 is TGTGCCAGCAGTTACGCACAGAGACCCATGAACACTGAAGCTTTCTTT. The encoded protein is CASSYAQRPMNTEAFF.

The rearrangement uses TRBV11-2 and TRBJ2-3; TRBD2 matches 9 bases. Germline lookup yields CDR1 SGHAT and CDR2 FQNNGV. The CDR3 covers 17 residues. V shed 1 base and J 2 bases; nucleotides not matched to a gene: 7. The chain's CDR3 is CASSLVSGGSNTDTQYF. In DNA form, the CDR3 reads TGTGCCAGCAGCTTAGTCAGCGGGGGGAGTAACACAGATACGCAGTATTTT. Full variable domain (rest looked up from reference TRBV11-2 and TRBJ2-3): EAGVAQSPRYKIIEKRQSVAFWCNPISGHATLYWYQQILGQGPKLLIQFQNNGVVDDSQLPKDRFSAERLKGVDSTLKIQPAKLEDSAVYLCASSLVSGGSNTDTQYFGPGTRLTVL.

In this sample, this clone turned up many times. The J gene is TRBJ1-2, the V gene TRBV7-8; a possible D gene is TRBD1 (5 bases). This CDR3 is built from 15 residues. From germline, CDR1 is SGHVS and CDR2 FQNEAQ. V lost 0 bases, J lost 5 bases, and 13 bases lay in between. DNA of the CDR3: TGTGCCAGCAGCTTAGCGCTCGGGGGAGGGTATGGCTACACCTTC. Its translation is CASSLALGGGYGYTF.

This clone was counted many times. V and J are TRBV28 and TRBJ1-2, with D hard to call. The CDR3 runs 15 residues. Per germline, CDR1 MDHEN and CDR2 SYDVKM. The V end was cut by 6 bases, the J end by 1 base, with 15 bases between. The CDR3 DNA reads TGTGCCAGCAGCCCACTCACGGAACTTAACTATGGCTACACCTTC. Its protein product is CASSPLTELNYGYTF.

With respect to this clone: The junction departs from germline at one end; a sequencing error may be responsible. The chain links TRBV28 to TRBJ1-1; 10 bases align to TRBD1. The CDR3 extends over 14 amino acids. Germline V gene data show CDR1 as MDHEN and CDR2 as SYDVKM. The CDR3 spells CDSSSGQGGTDAFF. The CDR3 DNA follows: TGTGACAGCAGTTCCGGACAGGGGGGTACTGACGCTTTCTTT.

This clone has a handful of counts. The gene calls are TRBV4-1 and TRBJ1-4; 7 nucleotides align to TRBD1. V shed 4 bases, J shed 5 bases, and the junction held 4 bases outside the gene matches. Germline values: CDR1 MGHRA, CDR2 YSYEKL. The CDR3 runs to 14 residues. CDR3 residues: CASSRTGENEKLFF. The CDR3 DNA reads TGCGCCAGCAGCCGGACAGGAGAGAATGAAAAACTGTTTTTT.

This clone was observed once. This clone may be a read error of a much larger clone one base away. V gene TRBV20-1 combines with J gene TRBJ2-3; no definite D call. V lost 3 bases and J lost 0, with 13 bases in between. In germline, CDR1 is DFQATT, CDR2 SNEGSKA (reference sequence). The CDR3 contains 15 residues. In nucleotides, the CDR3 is TGCAGTGCTAGCCCGAAGGTAATTAGCACAGATACGCAGTATTTT. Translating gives CSASPKVISTDTQYF.

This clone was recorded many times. CDR3 DNA: TGTGCCATCAGCGAGCCGGACAGCGGTAATTCACCCCTCCACTTT. Translated: CAISEPDSGNSPLHF. The chain carries TRBV10-3 and TRBJ1-6; possible D gene TRBD1, 6 bases. The CDR3 loop spans 15 amino acids. Trimming left V 6 bases short and J 6 bases short, with 15 bases between. CDR1 is ENHRY, CDR2 SYGVKD, per germline.